A single sample is the source of the 2 T cell receptor beta chains below, sequenced in a study of lymphopenia after photon versus proton radiotherapy. Profiling relied on immunoSEQ multiplex PCR, and the TCRdb table lists in-frame clones only, not all of them. Seen here are over 15,000 clones, 80% to 90% observed once, and the top ten hold roughly 11%. This specimen consisted of peripheral blood, obtained from a patient treated with proton-based radiotherapy. These receptors originate from a man between 65 and 79 years old with pancreatic cancer.

This chain uses TRBV11-2 with TRBJ2-7; D may be TRBD1 or TRBD2 (5 bases each). V lost 8 bases, J lost 1 base, and 15 bases lay in between. Germline V gene data show CDR1 as SGHAT and CDR2 as FQNNGV. This CDR3 has 14 residues. DNA of the CDR3: TGTGCCAGCGGCCCGGGGACCGCATCCTACGAGCAGTACTTC. Translated: CASGPGTASYEQYF.

This CDR3 is CASSRTRLNEQFF. CDR3 DNA sequence: TGTGCCAGTAGTAGGACTAGACTAAACGAGCAGTTCTTC. The V call is TRBV19, the J call TRBJ2-1; TRBD2 matches at 7 bases. With V trimmed by 4 bases and J by 10 bases, 7 bases remained unmatched. CDR3 length: 13 amino acids. CDR1 LNHDA and CDR2 SQIVND come from the germline V gene (reference sequence).